The 13 T cell receptor beta chains listed next were all sequenced from one sample in a study of T cell responses to AZD1222 COVID-19 vaccine (dated by TCRdb to the early 2020s). Interpreted using the paper, the time point label stands for: baseline before first vaccination. Libraries were prepared through the immunoSEQ multiplex PCR assay. Drawn from immuneACCESS, this table holds only the in-frame rearrangements with V and J called that TCRdb kept. Clones are partly lost; checked studies trace under half to an unresolved V gene and leave the rest unexplained. The sample data list about 170,000 clones, and 90% of these were observed just once. The ten most abundant clones make up around 1.5% of the sample. Source: peripheral blood, taken on day 0 of AZD1222 vaccination. Every receptor here comes from an adult in good health.

The J gene is TRBJ1-3, the V gene TRBV6-1; the D is unclear. The CDR3 extends over 14 amino acids. Germline CDR1 is MNHNS and CDR2 is SASEGT. V lost 3 bases to trimming and J lost 0 bases, with 6 bases between them. The CDR3 DNA sequence: TGTGCCAGCAGTGATGGGATCTCTGGAAACACCATATATTTT. Protein sequence: CASSDGISGNTIYF.

The chain uses TRBV6-5 and TRBJ1-1; D is undetermined. Germline V gene data show CDR1 as MNHEY and CDR2 as SVGAGI. The CDR3 has 13 residues. The V end was cut by 5 bases, the J end by 6 bases, with 13 bases between. The CDR3 DNA sequence: TGTGCCAGCAGTCTGGACTATTGGGCTGAAGCTTTCTTT. Translated: CASSLDYWAEAFF.

The rearrangement uses TRBV3-1 (or the pseudogene TRBV3-2) and TRBJ1-6; no definite D call. Germline V CDR1 and CDR2: LGHDT, YNNKEL (reference sequence). The CDR3 totals 16 residues. V was clipped by 3 bases and J by 4 bases, with 13 bases between them. The CDR3 reads CASSQGPGGYNSPLHF. DNA for the CDR3: TGTGCCAGCAGCCAGGGTCCCGGCGGATATAATTCACCCCTCCACTTT.

This clone was counted between two and nine times. The chain carries TRBV7-8 and TRBJ2-1; 8 bases map to TRBD2. This CDR3 has 15 residues. The J segment lost 4 bases and the V segment lost 2 bases, leaving 4 bases of the junction unmatched. Germline V CDR1 and CDR2: SGHVS, FQNEAQ. CDR3 DNA: TGTGCCAGCAGCTTAAGCGGGGGAGCTTACAATGAGCAGTTCTTC. It is translated as CASSLSGGAYNEQFF.

The CDR3 region is CASSERGSGATEAFF. CDR3 bases: TGTGCCAGCAGCGAGCGGGGGAGTGGAGCGACTGAAGCTTTCTTT. The chain has TRBV9 and TRBJ1-1; a weak D match, TRBD1 (5 bases). Germline V gives CDR1 SGDLS, CDR2 YYNGEE. Trimming removed 3 bases from V and 5 bases from J, with 17 bases in between. The CDR3 totals 15 residues.

The chain uses TRBV5-1 and TRBJ1-4; tentative D call: TRBD1 (5 bases). Trimming shortened V by 1 base and J by 8 bases, and 12 bases separated the two germline ends. CDR3 size: 14 residues. Germline values: CDR1 SGHRS, CDR2 YFSETQ. The CDR3 reads CASSLRGVGEKLFF. The DNA for the CDR3 is TGCGCCAGCAGCTTGAGGGGAGTGGGGGAAAAACTGTTTTTT.

This chain connects TRBV2 to TRBJ2-3, with 16 nucleotides matching TRBD2. CDR3 length: 18 amino acids. Per germline, CDR1 SNHLY and CDR2 FYNNEI. Trimming removed 3 bases from V and 2 bases from J; junction bases left unmatched: 5. The CDR3 loop reads CASSDPGLAGGNTDTQYF. CDR3 sequence (DNA): TGTGCCAGCAGTGATCCGGGACTAGCGGGGGGGAACACAGATACGCAGTATTTT.

This clone was detected ten times or more. The V and J genes are TRBV12-3 or TRBV12-4 and TRBJ2-2; 12 bases are a match to TRBD2. The J segment lost 7 bases and the V segment lost 10 bases, leaving 4 bases of the junction unmatched. The CDR3 is made up of 13 amino acids. The CDR3 loop is CATQGLAGGELFF. CDR3 bases: TGTGCCACCCAGGGACTAGCGGGCGGGGAGCTGTTTTTT.

The rearrangement uses TRBV28 and TRBJ1-2, with no clear D. From germline, CDR1 is MDHEN and CDR2 SYDVKM. With 8 bases removed from V and 5 bases from J, the gap between germline ends came to 18 bases. The CDR3 contains 14 residues. The CDR3: CASSKSGPTYGYTF. The DNA for the CDR3 is TGTGCCAGCTCAAAGAGTGGACCGACATATGGCTACACCTTC.

The chain uses TRBV19 and TRBJ2-4, with 7 bases identical to TRBD1. Trimming took 5 bases from V and 1 from J; bases not matched to a gene: 8. This CDR3 contains 16 residues. Germline lookup yields CDR1 LNHDA and CDR2 SQIVND (reference sequence). The CDR3 DNA is TGTGCCAGTAGTGATGACAGGGCTGTGGCCAAAAACATTCAGTACTTC. This gives the protein CASSDDRAVAKNIQYF. Variable domain in full (rest from reference TRBV19 and TRBJ2-4): DGGITQSPKYLFRKEGQNVTLSCEQNLNHDAMYWYRQDPGQGLRLIYYSQIVNDFQKGDIAEGYSVSREKKESFPLTVTSAQKNPTAFYLCASSDDRAVAKNIQYFGAGTRLSVL.

The rearrangement joins TRBV5-4 to TRBJ2-7; 11 bases are shared with TRBD1. The CDR3 loop spans 13 amino acids. Germline CDR1 SGHNT, CDR2 YYREEE (reference sequence). V gave up 3 bases and J gave up 5 bases; unmatched junction bases: 1. CDR3 sequence: CASSSGQGDEQYF. The DNA for the CDR3 is TGTGCCAGCAGCTCGGGACAGGGGGACGAGCAGTACTTC.

The genes are TRBV5-1 and TRBJ2-5, with TRBD2 matching 12 bases. CDR3 size: 16 residues. V was pared by 4 bases and J by 5 bases, with 9 bases of the junction left unmatched. Germline V gene sequence: CDR1 SGHRS, CDR2 YFSETQ. The CDR3 reads CASSQGLAGPRETQYF. The CDR3 DNA is TGCGCCAGCAGCCAAGGACTAGCGGGGCCCCGGGAGACCCAGTACTTC.

The genes are TRBV1 and TRBJ2-7; the table assigns TRBD2, which was not confirmed against the DNA. TRBV1 is labeled a pseudogene. CDR3 length: 20 amino acids. This CDR3 reads CTSSQGDPGLAGTGFYEQYF. The CDR3, as DNA: TGCACCAGCAGCCAAGGAGACCCGGGACTAGCGGGGACCGGATTTTACGAGCAGTACTTC.